The 10 T cell receptor beta chains listed next were all sequenced from one sample in a study of blood T cell repertoires in COVID-19. The method was immunoSEQ multiplex PCR; TCRdb's version includes in-frame clones alone and lacks a portion of them. This sample carries tens of thousands of clones, roughly four fifths of them seen once, and the ten largest clones take about 8.8%. What was sequenced was peripheral blood. Receptor source: an elderly man with COVID-19, enrolled during active disease.

The chain has TRBV7-2 and TRBJ2-3, with 10 bases matching TRBD2. V was pared by 4 bases and J by 2 bases, with 12 bases of the junction left unmatched. Per germline, CDR1 SGHTA and CDR2 FQGNSA. This CDR3 has 18 amino acids. The CDR3, as DNA: TGTGCCAGCAGCTACCATCGTCAAGCGGGGGGGTCCACAGATACGCAGTATTTT. As protein: CASSYHRQAGGSTDTQYF.

This chain joins TRBV7-2 and TRBJ2-1, with TRBD2 matching over 12 bases. Germline V gives CDR1 SGHTA, CDR2 FQGNSA. CDR3 length equals 17 residues. V was clipped by 1 base and J by 5 bases; unmatched bases: 6. The CDR3 here is CASSLVSASGRDNEQFF. CDR3 in DNA: TGTGCCAGCAGCTTAGTCTCGGCTAGCGGGAGGGACAATGAGCAGTTCTTC.

The CDR3 reads CASSKEGRGYSNQPQHF. In DNA form, the CDR3 reads TGTGCCAGCAGCAAAGAGGGCAGAGGATATAGCAATCAGCCCCAGCATTTT. This chain joins TRBV7-2 and TRBJ1-5, with D uncertain. The CDR3 extends over 17 amino acids. Germline V gives CDR1 SGHTA, CDR2 FQGNSA. With 5 bases removed from V and 0 bases from J, the gap between germline ends came to 17 bases.

This chain's CDR3 is CASTRQGRDTEAFF. CDR3 nucleotide sequence: TGCGCCAGCACTCGACAGGGTCGGGACACTGAAGCTTTCTTT. This chain links TRBV5-1 with TRBJ1-1; the match to TRBD1 covers 7 bases. This CDR3 is built from 14 residues. Germline CDR1 and CDR2: SGHRS and YFSETQ. V lost 6 bases and J lost 3; bases outside the gene matches: 8.

Points on this clone: Other DNA sequences in this specimen translate into the identical CDR3. The rearrangement uses TRBV24-1 and TRBJ1-1; 9 nucleotides align to TRBD1. The germline V gene encodes CDR1 KGHDR and CDR2 SFDVKD. This CDR3 region has 15 residues. Trimming cost V 2 bases and J 3 bases; bases outside gene matches: 3. This chain's CDR3 is CATSDSRTGDTEAFF. DNA for the CDR3: TGTGCCACCAGTGATTCCCGGACAGGGGACACTGAAGCTTTCTTT.

In DNA form, the CDR3 reads TGTGCCAGCAGTGAAGAACAGGGCTATGGCTACACCTTC. It yields the protein CASSEEQGYGYTF. The gene calls are TRBV6-1 and TRBJ1-2; D is perhaps TRBD1 (6 bases). Germline assignment: CDR1 MNHNS and CDR2 SASEGT. This CDR3 contains 13 residues. Between the trimmed V and J ends, which lost 1 base and 4 bases, there was a span of 7 bases.

This chain links TRBV4-3 with TRBJ2-7; possibly TRBD1 for D (5 bases). The CDR3 spans 14 residues. V gave up 1 base and J gave up 0 bases, with 7 bases separating them. Looked up from germline, CDR1 is LGHNA and CDR2 is YSLEER. The CDR3 here is CASSQGQSSYEQYF. CDR3 nucleotide sequence: TGCGCCAGCAGCCAAGGACAGAGCTCCTACGAGCAGTACTTC.

The chain carries TRBV9 and TRBJ1-4; TRBD1 matches at 7 bases. Trimming took 3 bases from V and 8 from J; bases not matched to a gene: 1. Germline V gene lookup returns CDR1 SGDLS and CDR2 YYNGEE. The CDR3 is 12 residues long. This chain's CDR3 is CASSAQGEKLFF. The CDR3 DNA sequence: TGTGCCAGCAGCGCACAGGGGGAAAAACTGTTTTTT.

The chain has TRBV7-2 and TRBJ2-3; 10 nucleotides align to TRBD2. Losses at the gene ends were 4 bases for V and 1 base for J; bases not matched to a gene: 5. In germline, CDR1 is SGHTA, CDR2 FQGNSA. The CDR3 covers 16 residues. CDR3 nucleotide sequence: TGTGCCAGCAGCTGGCCCGGGACTAGCGGCACAGATACGCAGTATTTT. It yields the protein CASSWPGTSGTDTQYF.

CDR3 sequence reads: CASSYSGGSYEQYF. The DNA of the CDR3 is TGTGCCAGCAGCTATAGCGGGGGTTCCTACGAGCAGTACTTC. V and J are TRBV7-2 and TRBJ2-7, with 9 bases aligning to TRBD2. V lost 4 bases to trimming and J lost 1 base; unmatched junction nucleotides: 2. The CDR3 spans 14 residues. Germline V gene data show CDR1 as SGHTA and CDR2 as FQGNSA. Filled out from reference TRBV7-2 and TRBJ2-7, the complete variable domain reads GAGVSQSPSNKVTEKGKDVELRCDPISGHTALYWYRQSLGQGLEFLIYFQGNSAPDKSGLPSDRFSAERTGGSVSTLTIQRTQQEDSAVYLCASSYSGGSYEQYFGPGTRLTVT.